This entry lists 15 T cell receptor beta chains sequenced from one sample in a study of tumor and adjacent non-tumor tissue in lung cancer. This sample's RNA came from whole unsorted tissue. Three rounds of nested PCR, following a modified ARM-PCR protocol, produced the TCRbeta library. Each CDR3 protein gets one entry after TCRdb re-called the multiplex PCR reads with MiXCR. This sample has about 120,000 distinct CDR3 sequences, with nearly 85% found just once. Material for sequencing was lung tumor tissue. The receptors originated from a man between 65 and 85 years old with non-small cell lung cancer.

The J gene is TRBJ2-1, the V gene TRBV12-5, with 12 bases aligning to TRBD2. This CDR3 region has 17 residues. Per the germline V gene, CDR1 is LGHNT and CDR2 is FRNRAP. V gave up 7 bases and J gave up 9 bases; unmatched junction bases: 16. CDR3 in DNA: TGTGCTAGTGACTCGGAACTAGCGGGGGGCCCCTCGGGTGAGCAGTTCTTC. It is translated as CASDSELAGGPSGEQFF.

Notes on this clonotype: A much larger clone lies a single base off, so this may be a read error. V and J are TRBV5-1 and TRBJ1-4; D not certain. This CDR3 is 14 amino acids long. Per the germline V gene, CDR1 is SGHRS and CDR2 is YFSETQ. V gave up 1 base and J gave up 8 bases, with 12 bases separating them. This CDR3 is CASSLLRAGEKLFF. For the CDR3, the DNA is TGCGCCAGCAGCTTGTTGAGGGCTGGAGAAAAACTGTTTTTT.

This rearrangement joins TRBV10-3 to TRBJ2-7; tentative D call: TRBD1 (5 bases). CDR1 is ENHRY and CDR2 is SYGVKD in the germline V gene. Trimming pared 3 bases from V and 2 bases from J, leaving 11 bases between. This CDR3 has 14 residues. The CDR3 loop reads CAISDAGYPYEQYF. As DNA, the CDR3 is TGTGCCATCAGTGATGCAGGGTACCCCTACGAGCAGTACTTC.

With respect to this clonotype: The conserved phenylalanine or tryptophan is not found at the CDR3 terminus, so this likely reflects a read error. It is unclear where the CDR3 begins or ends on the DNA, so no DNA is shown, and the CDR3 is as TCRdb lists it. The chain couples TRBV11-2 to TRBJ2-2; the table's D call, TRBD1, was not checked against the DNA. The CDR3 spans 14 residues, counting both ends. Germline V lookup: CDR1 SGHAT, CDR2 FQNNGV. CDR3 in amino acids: CASSLDCQSGELFL.

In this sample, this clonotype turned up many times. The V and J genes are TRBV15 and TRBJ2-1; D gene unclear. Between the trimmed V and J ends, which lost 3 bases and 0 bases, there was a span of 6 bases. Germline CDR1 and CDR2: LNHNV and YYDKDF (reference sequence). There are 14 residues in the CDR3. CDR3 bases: TGTGCCACCAGCAGGGGTAGCTCCTACAATGAGCAGTTCTTC. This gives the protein CATSRGSSYNEQFF.

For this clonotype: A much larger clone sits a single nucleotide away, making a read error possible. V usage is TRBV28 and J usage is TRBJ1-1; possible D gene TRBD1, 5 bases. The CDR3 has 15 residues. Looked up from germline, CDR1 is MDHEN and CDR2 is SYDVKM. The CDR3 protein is CASSLLIYSGGEALF. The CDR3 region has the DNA TGTGCCAGCAGTTTATTAATCTATTCGGGGGGTGAAGCTTTATTT.

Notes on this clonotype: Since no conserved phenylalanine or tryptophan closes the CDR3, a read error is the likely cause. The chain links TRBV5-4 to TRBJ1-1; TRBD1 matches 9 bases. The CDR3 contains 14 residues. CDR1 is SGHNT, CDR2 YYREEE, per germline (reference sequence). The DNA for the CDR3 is TGTGCAAGCAGCTTCGACAGGGGGAACACTAAAGCTTTCGTT. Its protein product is CASSFDRGNTKAFV.

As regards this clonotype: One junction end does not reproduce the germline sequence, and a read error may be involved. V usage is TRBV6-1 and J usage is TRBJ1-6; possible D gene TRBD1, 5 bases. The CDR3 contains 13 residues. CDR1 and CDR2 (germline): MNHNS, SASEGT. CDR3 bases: TGTGCCAGCCCTGAACAGGCGAATTCACCCCTCCAGTTT. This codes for CASPEQANSPLQF.

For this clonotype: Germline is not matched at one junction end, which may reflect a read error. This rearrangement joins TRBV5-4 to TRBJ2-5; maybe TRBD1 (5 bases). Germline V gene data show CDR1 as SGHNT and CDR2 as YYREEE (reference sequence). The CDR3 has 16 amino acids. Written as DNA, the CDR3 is TGTGCCAGCAGCCTTTTCAAGGGGATGACGAGAGAGACACAGTACTTC. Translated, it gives CASSLFKGMTRETQYF.

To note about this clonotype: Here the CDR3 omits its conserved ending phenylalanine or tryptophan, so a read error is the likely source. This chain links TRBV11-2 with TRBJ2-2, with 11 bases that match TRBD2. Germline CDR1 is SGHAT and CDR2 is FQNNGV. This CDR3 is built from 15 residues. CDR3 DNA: TGCGCCAGCAGCCCCCTAGCGGGGGGAACCAGGGAGCTGTTTCTT. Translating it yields CASSPLAGGTRELFL.

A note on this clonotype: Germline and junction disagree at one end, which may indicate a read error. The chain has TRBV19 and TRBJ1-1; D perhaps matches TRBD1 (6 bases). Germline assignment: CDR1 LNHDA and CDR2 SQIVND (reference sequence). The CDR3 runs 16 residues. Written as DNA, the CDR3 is TGTGCCAGTAGTCTCCCGGAAGGGGGGCGAGGCACTGAAGCCTTCTTT. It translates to CASSLPEGGRGTEAFF.

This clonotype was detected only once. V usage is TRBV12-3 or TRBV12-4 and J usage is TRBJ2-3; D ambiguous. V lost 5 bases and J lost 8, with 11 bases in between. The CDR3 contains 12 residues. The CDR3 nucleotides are TGTGCCAGCAGTCTGCACCGAATTACGCAGTATTTT. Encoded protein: CASSLHRITQYF.

CDR3 nucleotides: TGTGCCAGTTATTCCGACGGTAAAAATTCACCCCTCCACTTT. It yields the protein CASYSDGKNSPLHF. The chain is built from TRBV6-5 and TRBJ1-6; the D is unclear. V lost 9 bases and J 7 bases, leaving 16 bases between the germline ends. CDR1 is MNHEY, CDR2 SVGAGI, per germline. The CDR3 is made up of 14 amino acids.

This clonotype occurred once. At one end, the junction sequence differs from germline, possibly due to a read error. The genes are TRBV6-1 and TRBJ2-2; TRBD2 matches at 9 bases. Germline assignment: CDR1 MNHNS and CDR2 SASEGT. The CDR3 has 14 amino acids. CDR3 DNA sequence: TGTACCAGCGGGGGGATCGGCAGCACCGGGGAGCTGTTTTTT. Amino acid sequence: CTSGGIGSTGELFF.

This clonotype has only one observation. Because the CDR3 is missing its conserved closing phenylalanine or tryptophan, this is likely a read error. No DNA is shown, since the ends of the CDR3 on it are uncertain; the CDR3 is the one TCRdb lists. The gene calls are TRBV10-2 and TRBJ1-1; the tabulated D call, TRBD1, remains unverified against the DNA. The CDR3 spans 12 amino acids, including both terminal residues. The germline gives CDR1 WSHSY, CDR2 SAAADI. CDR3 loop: CASRDRDAEAFI.